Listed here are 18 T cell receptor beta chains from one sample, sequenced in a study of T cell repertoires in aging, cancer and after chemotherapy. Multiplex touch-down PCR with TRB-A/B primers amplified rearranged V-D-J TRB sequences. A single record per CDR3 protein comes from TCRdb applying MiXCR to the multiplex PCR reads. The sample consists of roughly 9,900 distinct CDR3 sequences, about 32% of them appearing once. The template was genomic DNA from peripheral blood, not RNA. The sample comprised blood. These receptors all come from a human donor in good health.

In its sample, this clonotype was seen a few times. The DNA of the CDR3 is TGTGCCAGTAGTACTAGCGGGAGAAACCTTATAAACGAGCAGTACTTC. Amino acid sequence: CASSTSGRNLINEQYF. The chain links TRBV19 to TRBJ2-7, with 10 bases matching TRBD2. This CDR3 has 16 amino acids. Per germline, CDR1 LNHDA and CDR2 SQIVND (reference sequence). After removal of 4 bases from V and 5 bases from J, the junction contained 11 bases not matched to a gene.

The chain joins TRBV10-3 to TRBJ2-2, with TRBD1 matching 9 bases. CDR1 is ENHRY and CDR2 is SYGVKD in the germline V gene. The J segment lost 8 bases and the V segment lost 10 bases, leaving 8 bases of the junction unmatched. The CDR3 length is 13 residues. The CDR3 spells CANRGREDGELFF. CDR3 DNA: TGTGCCAACAGGGGGCGTGAAGATGGGGAGCTGTTTTTT.

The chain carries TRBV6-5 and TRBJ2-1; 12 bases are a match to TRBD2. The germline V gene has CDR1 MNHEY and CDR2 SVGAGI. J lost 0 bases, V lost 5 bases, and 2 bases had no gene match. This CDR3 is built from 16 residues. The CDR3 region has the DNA TGTGCCAGCAGTCCGACTAGCGGGAGCTCCTACAATGAGCAGTTCTTC. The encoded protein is CASSPTSGSSYNEQFF.

Here the CDR3 DNA reads TGTGCCAGCAGTTACTCGACAGAAGCTAACTATGGCTACACCTTC. It codes for CASSYSTEANYGYTF. V gene TRBV6-5 combines with J gene TRBJ1-2; TRBD1 is a possible D gene (5 bases). This CDR3 comprises 15 residues. CDR1 is MNHEY and CDR2 is SVGAGI in the germline V gene. Trimming shortened V by 0 bases and J by 0 bases, and 8 bases separated the two germline ends.

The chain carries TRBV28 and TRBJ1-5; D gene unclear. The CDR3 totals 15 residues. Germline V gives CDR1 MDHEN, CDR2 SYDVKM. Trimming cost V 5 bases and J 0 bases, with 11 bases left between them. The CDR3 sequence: CASSLRLYSNQPQHF. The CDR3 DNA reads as TGTGCCAGCAGTCTTAGATTGTATAGCAATCAGCCCCAGCATTTT. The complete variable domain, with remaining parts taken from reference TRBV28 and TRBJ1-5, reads DVKVTQSSRYLVKRTGEKVFLECVQDMDHENMFWYRQDPGLGLRLIYFSYDVKMKEKGDIPEGYSVSREKKERFSLILESASTNQTSMYLCASSLRLYSNQPQHFGDGTRLSIL.

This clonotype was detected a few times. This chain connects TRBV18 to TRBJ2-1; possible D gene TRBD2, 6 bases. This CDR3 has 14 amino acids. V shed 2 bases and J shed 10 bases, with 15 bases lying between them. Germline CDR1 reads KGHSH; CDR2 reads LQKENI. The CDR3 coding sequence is TGTGCCAGCTCACCATCATCCCTCCGGGGGGAGCAGTTCTTC. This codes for CASSPSSLRGEQFF.

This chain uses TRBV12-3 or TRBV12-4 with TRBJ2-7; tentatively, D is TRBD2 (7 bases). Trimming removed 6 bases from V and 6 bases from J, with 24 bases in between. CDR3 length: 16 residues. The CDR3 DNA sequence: TGTGCCAGCAGCCAAACGGACACCGGACAGCGGGGCGAGCAGTACTTC. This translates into CASSQTDTGQRGEQYF.

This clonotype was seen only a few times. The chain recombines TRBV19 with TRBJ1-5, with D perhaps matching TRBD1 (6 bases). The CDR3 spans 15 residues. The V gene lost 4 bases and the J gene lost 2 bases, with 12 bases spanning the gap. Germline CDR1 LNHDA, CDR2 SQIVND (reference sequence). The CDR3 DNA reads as TGTGCCAGTAGTAGGGGGGGCTTCGGCAATCAGCCCCAGCATTTT. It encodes CASSRGGFGNQPQHF.

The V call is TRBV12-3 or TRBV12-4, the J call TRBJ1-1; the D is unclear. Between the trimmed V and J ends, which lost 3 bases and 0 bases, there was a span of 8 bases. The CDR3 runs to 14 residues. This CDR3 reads CASSLAYMNTEAFF. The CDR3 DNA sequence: TGTGCCAGCAGTTTGGCATATATGAACACTGAAGCTTTCTTT.

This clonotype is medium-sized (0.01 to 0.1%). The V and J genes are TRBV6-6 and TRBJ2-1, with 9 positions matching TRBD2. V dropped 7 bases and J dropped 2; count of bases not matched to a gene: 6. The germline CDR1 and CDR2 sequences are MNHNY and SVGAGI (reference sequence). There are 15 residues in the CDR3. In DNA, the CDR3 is TGTGCCAGCATCCCCCAGCGGGGGGCCTACAATGAGCAGTTCTTC. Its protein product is CASIPQRGAYNEQFF.

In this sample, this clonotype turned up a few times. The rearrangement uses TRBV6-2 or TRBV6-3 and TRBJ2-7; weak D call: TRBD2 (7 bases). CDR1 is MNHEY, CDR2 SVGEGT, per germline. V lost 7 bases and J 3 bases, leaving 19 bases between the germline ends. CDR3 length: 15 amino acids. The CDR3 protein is CASNDRPGGHYEQYF. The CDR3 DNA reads TGTGCCAGCAACGACCGGCCGGGGGGCCACTACGAGCAGTACTTC.

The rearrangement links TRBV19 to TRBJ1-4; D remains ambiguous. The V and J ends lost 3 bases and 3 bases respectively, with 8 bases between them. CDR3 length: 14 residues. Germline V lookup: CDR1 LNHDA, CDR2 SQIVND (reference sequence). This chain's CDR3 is CASSISQPNEKLFF. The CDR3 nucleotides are TGTGCCAGTAGTATCTCCCAGCCTAATGAAAAACTGTTTTTT.

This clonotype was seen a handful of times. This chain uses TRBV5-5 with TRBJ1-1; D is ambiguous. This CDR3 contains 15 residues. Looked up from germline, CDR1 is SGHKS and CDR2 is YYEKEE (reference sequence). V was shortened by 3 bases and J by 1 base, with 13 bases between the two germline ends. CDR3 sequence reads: CASSSVPGSNTEAFF. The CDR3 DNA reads TGTGCCAGCAGCTCCGTACCGGGCTCGAACACTGAAGCTTTCTTT.

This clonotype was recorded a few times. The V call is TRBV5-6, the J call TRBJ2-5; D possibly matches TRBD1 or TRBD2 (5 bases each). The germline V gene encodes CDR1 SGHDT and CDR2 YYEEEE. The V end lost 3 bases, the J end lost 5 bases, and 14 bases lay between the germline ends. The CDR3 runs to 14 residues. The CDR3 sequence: CASSSQRAGETQYF. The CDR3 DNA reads TGTGCCAGCAGCTCCCAGAGGGCAGGGGAGACCCAGTACTTC.

The CDR3 is CASSLGQGFEQFF. The CDR3 bases are TGTGCCAGCTCACTGGGACAGGGCTTTGAGCAGTTCTTC. The chain links TRBV18 to TRBJ2-1, with 9 bases fitting TRBD1. V was clipped by 4 bases and J by 9 bases; unmatched bases: 4. CDR1 is KGHSH, CDR2 LQKENI, per germline. CDR3 length equals 13 residues.

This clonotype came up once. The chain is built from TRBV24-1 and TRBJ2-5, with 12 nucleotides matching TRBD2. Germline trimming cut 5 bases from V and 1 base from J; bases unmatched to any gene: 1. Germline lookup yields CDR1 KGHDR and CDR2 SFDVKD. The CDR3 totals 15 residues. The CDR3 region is CATSVLAGGQETQYF. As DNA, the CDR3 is TGTGCCACCAGTGTACTAGCGGGAGGCCAAGAGACCCAGTACTTC.

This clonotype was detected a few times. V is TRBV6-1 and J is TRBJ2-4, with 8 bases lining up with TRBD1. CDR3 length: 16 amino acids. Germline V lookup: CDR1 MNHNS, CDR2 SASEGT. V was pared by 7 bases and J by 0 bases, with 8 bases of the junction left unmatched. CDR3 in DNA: TGTGCCAGCAAAGGACAGGGTTCGCGAGCCAAAAACATTCAGTACTTC. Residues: CASKGQGSRAKNIQYF.

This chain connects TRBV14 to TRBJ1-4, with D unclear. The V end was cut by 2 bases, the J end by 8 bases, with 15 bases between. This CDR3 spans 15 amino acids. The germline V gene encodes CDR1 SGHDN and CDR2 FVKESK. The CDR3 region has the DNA TGTGCCAGCAGCCAATCTCGGCCCAGCTGGGAAAAACTGTTTTTT. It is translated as CASSQSRPSWEKLFF. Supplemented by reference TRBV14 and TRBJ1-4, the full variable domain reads EAGVTQFPSHSVIEKGQTVTLRCDPISGHDNLYWYRRVMGKEIKFLLHFVKESKQDESGMPNNRFLAERTGGTYSTLKVQPAELEDSGVYFCASSQSRPSWEKLFFGSGTQLSVL.